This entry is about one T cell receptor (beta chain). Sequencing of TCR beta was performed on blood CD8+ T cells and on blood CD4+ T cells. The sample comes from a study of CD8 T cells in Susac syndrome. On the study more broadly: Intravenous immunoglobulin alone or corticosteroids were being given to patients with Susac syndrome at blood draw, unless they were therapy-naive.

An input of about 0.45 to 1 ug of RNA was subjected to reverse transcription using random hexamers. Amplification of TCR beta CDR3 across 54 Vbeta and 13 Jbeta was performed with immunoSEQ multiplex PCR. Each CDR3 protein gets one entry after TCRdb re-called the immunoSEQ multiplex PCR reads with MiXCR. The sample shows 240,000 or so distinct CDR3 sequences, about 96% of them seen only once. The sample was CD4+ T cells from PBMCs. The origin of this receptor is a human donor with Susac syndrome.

CDR3 protein: CASSARDKHYEQYF. The CDR3 DNA sequence: TGTGCCAGCAGCGCAAGGGACAAGCATTACGAGCAGTACTTC. This chain links TRBV9 with TRBJ2-7; D is perhaps TRBD1 (6 bases). Trimming removed 3 bases at V and 4 bases at J, with 14 bases between. This CDR3 is built from 14 residues. The germline gives CDR1 SGDLS, CDR2 YYNGEE. The full variable domain, completed using reference TRBV9 and TRBJ2-7, is DSGVTQTPKHLITATGQRVTLRCSPRSGDLSVYWYQQSLDQGLQFLIQYYNGEERAKGNILERFSAQQFPDLHSELNLSSLELGDSALYFCASSARDKHYEQYFGPGTRLTVT.